This section outlines one T cell receptor beta chain sequence together with its context. There is no known antigen for this receptor. Per-base quality was not reported, and no clone a single base away is much larger than it. The library relied on 5' RACE. The listed sequencing device is Illumina HiSeq 2500. A second 7 to 11 cycle PCR used a sample-barcoded 5' primer and a J-beta primer mix. Each TCR beta cDNA molecule received a unique molecular identifier from a template-switch 5' adaptor carrying 12 random nucleotides. At least 3 million CDR3-containing paired-end reads were obtained from each sample. The Mint cDNA synthesis kit, primed by a TRBC-specific oligonucleotide, was used to synthesize first-strand cDNA from all RNA. Following uracil-DNA glycosylase treatment, all cDNA underwent a first 18-cycle PCR with the universal primers M1SS and BC2_uni_R. As for the authors' bioinformatics: Each sample was normalized by randomly selecting 1 million high-quality reads, each carrying a distinct molecular identifier. Reads sharing molecular identifiers were discarded rather than binned into consensus sequences. MiTCR, set to a Q25 quality threshold and the strictest error-elimination algorithm, was used for CDR3 identification, clonotype clustering and error correction. A nonparametric unseen species model using Euler transformation provided a lower-bound estimate of total TCR beta diversity. TCRdb applied fastp at Q25 and MiXCR to the public reads, then kept only in-frame beta chains. All rows with the same CDR3 protein become a single entry with the most common DNA and genes. These V and J calls originate from TCRdb's pipeline instead of the authors' own analysis. The sample table records fewer than 700,000 distinct CDR3 sequences; 40% to 55% of these occur just once. Under 30% of the sample belongs to the ten largest clones.

Trimming takes 2 bases from V and 5 bases from J, and the germline ends sit 6 bases apart. The CDR3 numbers 12 residues from cysteine through phenylalanine. CDR3 DNA only is kept here, 36 bases in frame from base 1. Looking up the germline V gene yields CDR1 ENHRY and CDR2 SYGVKD. This entry belongs to a study of blood T cells in healthy people across ages (dated by TCRdb to the mid-2010s). With respect to the entire study: In model experiments, template switching captured roughly one uniquely barcoded TCR beta cDNA molecule for every two T cells. The donors were split into four age groups: young (average 16 years), middle-aged (about 40), aged (around 67) and long-lived (about 82). To track age-related changes in TCR beta repertoire diversity, the study relied on deep sequencing normalized with unique cDNA molecular identifiers. Donors of different ages were randomly distributed across sequencing lanes to avoid experimental bias. Two additional independent replicas of 1 million unique cDNA reads from the same blood draw were analyzed for two donors (one aged 18 to 30 and one aged 80 or older).

The full study reports these points: Because the CMV infection status of the donors was unknown, age-related changes in expanded clonotypes may potentially have been confounded. The percentage of naive T cells measured by flow cytometry correlated strongly with observed TCR beta diversity. Observed TCR beta diversity per million T cells fell roughly linearly with age, and a significant reduction was already apparent by age around 40. Because profiling used bulk unsorted PBMCs, naive and antigen-experienced compartments could not be compared conclusively. Estimates of total diversity based on one million sequenced T cells were regarded as lower bounds and as underestimates. Compared with the aged group, more naive CD4+ T cells, fewer expanded clones and increased TCR diversity were shown by the long-lived group, suggesting age selection.

The donors were a few dozen Caucasian individuals from Russia, aged about 6 to 95 years, who were systemically healthy. Ten milliliters of peripheral blood were drawn from each donor into EDTA-treated Vacutainer tubes. Ficoll-Paque density-gradient centrifugation was used to isolate PBMCs, with at least 6 million obtained per sample. Total RNA was extracted from PBMCs with Trizol reagent, with at least 6 micrograms obtained per sample. Naive CD45RAhigh/CD27high T cell percentages were measured by flow cytometry on a PBMC aliquot from every donor. The V gene is TRBV10-3 and the J gene is TRBJ2-5; the D gene cannot be named for sure. The sample consisted of blood. This TCR derives from an elderly man in good health. The CDR3 protein is CAISETAETQYF. The sequence in DNA is TGTGCCATCAGTGAGACAGCCGAGACCCAGTACTTC.